This T cell receptor beta chain appears in the sequencing data of a study of cytomegalovirus exposure and HLA in healthy donors. A remark on this clone: Its specificity is unknown.

General study points: Three of the chains that were CMV-associated were confirmed in vitro to be specific for CMV antigens.

PCR amplification relied on 60 Vbeta primers (plus 13 Jbeta primers). Sequenced by immunoSEQ multiplex PCR; TCRdb stores in-frame clones only, minus some. This table holds some 200,000 clones, over 75% found once. The CDR3 is 16 amino acids. Trimming took 2 bases from V and 5 from J; bases not matched to a gene: 9. CDR1 and CDR2 (germline): SGHTA, FQGNSA. The source is a man aged 35 to 55 in good health and CMV-seropositive. Sequenced: PBMCs. V usage is TRBV7-2 and J usage is TRBJ2-7, with TRBD1 matching 10 bases. The CDR3 spells CASSLLAGQGIHEQYF. DNA for the CDR3: TGTGCCAGCAGCTTATTGGCGGGACAGGGGATACACGAGCAGTACTTC. Drawing the rest from reference TRBV7-2 and TRBJ2-7, the complete variable domain is GAGVSQSPSNKVTEKGKDVELRCDPISGHTALYWYRQSLGQGLEFLIYFQGNSAPDKSGLPSDRFSAERTGGSVSTLTIQRTQQEDSAVYLCASSLLAGQGIHEQYFGPGTRLTVT.